The entry below describes one T cell receptor (beta chain). Antigen: not known. Each donor had less than 3 ml of blood drawn. The source of the sample is a study of monozygotic twins with inflammatory bowel disease. Germline V gene data show CDR1 as ENHRY and CDR2 as SYGVKD. The CDR3 covers 11 residues. From its re-call of the 5' RACE reads, TCRdb lists each CDR3 protein once, without DNA. In total, the table holds around 210,000 distinct CDR3 sequences. Study conclusions and caveats: People with IBD had fewer clonotypes in common with others than healthy twins did, especially with disease activity.

The source material was blood. The TCR comes from a human donor with ulcerative colitis or Crohn's disease, or a healthy co-twin of an affected twin (not recorded which). J is TRBJ1-2 and V is TRBV10-3; as DNA is missing, the TRBD1 call by TCRdb cannot be tested. Here the CDR3 reads CAISVGDGYTF.